The clone carrying this T cell receptor (beta chain) has only a few counts. Random hexamers primed reverse transcription of roughly 0.45 to 1 ug RNA. Each CDR3 protein gets one entry after TCRdb re-called the immunoSEQ multiplex PCR reads with MiXCR. The data show 140,000 to 150,000 distinct CDR3 sequences, 94% seen once. The sample belongs to a study of CD8 T cells in Susac syndrome. Germline CDR1 SGHTA, CDR2 FQGNSA. This CDR3 has 15 residues. J gave up 14 bases and V 1 base, and 9 bases lay outside the gene matches. Sequencing was carried out using CD4+ T cells from PBMCs. This TCR was recovered from a human donor in good health. V gene TRBV7-2 combines with J gene TRBJ2-1; 12 bases are shared with TRBD2. In DNA, the CDR3 is TGTGCCAGCAGCTTAGGTCTAGCGGGAGGGCCAATTAAGTTCTTC. This translates into CASSLGLAGGPIKFF.